This T cell receptor (beta chain) emerged from a study of esophageal squamous cell carcinoma under preoperative chemotherapy. Study context: Both tumor-infiltrating lymphocytes and peripheral blood T cells were profiled.

TCRdb used MiXCR to reprocess the PCR reads, holding one entry per CDR3 protein. In the table there are 9,000 to 9,500 distinct CDR3 sequences, approximately 50% of which are singletons. Time point meaning: after preoperative PTX-NDP chemotherapy. Paclitaxel-nedaplatin chemotherapy was given to patients ahead of their surgery. Findings and caveats of the study: Post-treatment tumor-infiltrating lymphocytes appeared partly derived from peripheral T cells migrating into the tumor.

Deletions cut 1 base from V and 4 bases from J, with 20 bases between. CDR3 length: 18 amino acids. In germline, CDR1 is SGHVS, CDR2 FNYEAQ. Concerning this clonotype itself: Antigen: not known.

This TCR derives from a human donor with esophageal squamous cell carcinoma. The donor label of this sample is uncertain. The specimen was taken from a patient given preoperative chemotherapy. The chain couples TRBV7-6 to TRBJ2-1, with D perhaps TRBD1 or TRBD2 (5 bases each). This chain's CDR3 is CASSLVSGLTWGYNEQFF. DNA for the CDR3: TGTGCCAGCAGCTTAGTTTCGGGCCTGACTTGGGGGTACAATGAGCAGTTCTTC.